One and the same sample provided the 25 T cell receptor beta chains below, sequenced in a study of OX40 agonist ivuxolimab in advanced cancers. Here immunoSEQ multiplex PCR was the method, and the copy in TCRdb shows in-frame clones only, minus some. The repertoire holds about 46,000 clones, with 80% to 90% as singletons. The sequenced sample was CD4+ or CD8+ T cells sorted from blood, obtained in a trial of the OX40 agonist ivuxolimab. Every receptor here comes from an adult with an advanced solid tumor such as melanoma, head and neck, liver or kidney cancer.

J is TRBJ2-1 and V is TRBV30; 8 bases are shared with TRBD2. The V gene end was trimmed by 3 bases and the J gene end by 6 bases; junction bases not matched to a gene: 10. The CDR3 sequence is 15 residues long. Per the germline V gene, CDR1 is GTSNPN and CDR2 is SVGIG (reference sequence). The CDR3 is CAWSEQAGALNEQFF. CDR3 in DNA: TGTGCCTGGAGCGAACAAGCGGGGGCCCTCAATGAGCAGTTCTTC.

The chain links TRBV21-1 to TRBJ2-1; TRBD2 is the table's D call, not checked against the DNA. TRBV21-1 has pseudogene status. The CDR3 has 15 residues. The CDR3 is CASSSSGRGYNEQFF. Written as DNA, the CDR3 is TGTGCCAGCAGCAGTAGCGGGAGGGGGTACAATGAGCAGTTCTTC.

This chain links TRBV19 with TRBJ1-1; D gene ambiguous. Trimming pared 5 bases from V and 1 base from J, leaving 11 bases between. The V gene's germline CDR1 is LNHDA and CDR2 SQIVND (reference sequence). The CDR3 sequence is 14 residues long. The CDR3 nucleotides are TGTGCCAGTAGTCTCCGGGGAAAGAACACTGAAGCTTTCTTT. Its translation: CASSLRGKNTEAFF. Variable domain in full (rest from reference TRBV19 and TRBJ1-1): DGGITQSPKYLFRKEGQNVTLSCEQNLNHDAMYWYRQDPGQGLRLIYYSQIVNDFQKGDIAEGYSVSREKKESFPLTVTSAQKNPTAFYLCASSLRGKNTEAFFGQGTRLTVV.

As for this clone: An end of the junction does not agree with germline; a read error may underlie this. The chain couples TRBV13 to TRBJ2-6; D unclear. This CDR3 has 14 residues. Looked up from germline, CDR1 is PRHDT and CDR2 is FYEKMQ (reference sequence). This CDR3 reads CASSLGPGANVLTF. The CDR3 DNA reads as TGTGCCAGCAGTTTAGGTCCGGGGGCCAACGTCCTGACTTTC.

The CDR3 sequence is CASRLTGNSPLHF. CDR3 DNA sequence: TGTGCCAGCCGCCTTACAGGGAATTCACCCCTCCACTTT. The chain carries TRBV2 and TRBJ1-6; a possible D gene is TRBD1 (6 bases). The CDR3 extends over 13 amino acids. Trimming removed 8 bases from V and 7 bases from J, with 12 bases in between. The germline gives CDR1 SNHLY, CDR2 FYNNEI.

V gene TRBV2 combines with J gene TRBJ2-7; D perhaps matches TRBD2 (6 bases). Per the germline V gene, CDR1 is SNHLY and CDR2 is FYNNEI. Trimming left V 4 bases short and J 0 bases short, with 10 bases between. The CDR3 length is 14 residues. The CDR3 bases are TGTGCCAGCAGTGTGGAGCGGGCCTCCTACGAGCAGTACTTC. It specifies CASSVERASYEQYF.

This clone was found once. This sequence joins TRBV27 and TRBJ2-6, with D hard to call. V lost 0 bases, J lost 0 bases, and 3 bases lay in between. The CDR3 is 15 residues long. Per germline, CDR1 MNHEY and CDR2 SMNVEV (reference sequence). The CDR3 is CASSLSSSGANVLTF. CDR3 in DNA: TGTGCCAGCAGTTTATCTTCCTCTGGGGCCAACGTCCTGACTTTC.

This clone was observed a few times. CDR3 in amino acids: CASSLGLGAQETQYF. In DNA, the CDR3 is TGTGCCAGCAGTTTAGGGTTGGGGGCCCAAGAGACCCAGTACTTC. This chain connects TRBV28 to TRBJ2-5; weak D call: TRBD1 (6 bases). This CDR3 is 15 amino acids long. With 2 bases removed from V and 1 base from J, the gap between germline ends came to 11 bases. Germline assignment: CDR1 MDHEN and CDR2 SYDVKM.

J is TRBJ2-2 and V is TRBV28; the match to TRBD1 covers 10 bases. V dropped 6 bases and J dropped 3; count of bases not matched to a gene: 7. Germline CDR1 MDHEN, CDR2 SYDVKM. The CDR3 consists of 16 residues. The chain's CDR3 is CASSPADRGYTGELFF. DNA for the CDR3: TGTGCCAGCAGCCCTGCGGACAGGGGGTACACCGGGGAGCTGTTTTTT.

The CDR3 bases are TGCGCCAGCAGCTTGGTCTCGGGCACTGAAGCTTTCTTT. Amino acids: CASSLVSGTEAFF. V gene TRBV5-1 combines with J gene TRBJ1-1; D is uncertain. This CDR3 comprises 13 residues. Trimming took 0 bases from V and 4 from J, leaving 7 bases between them. Germline-derived CDR1 and CDR2 are SGHRS and YFSETQ.

CDR3 DNA sequence: TGTGCCAGCAGCTATCCGGGACTAGCGGGGAATGAGCAGTTCTTC. It codes for CASSYPGLAGNEQFF. This chain connects TRBV7-3 to TRBJ2-1; 13 nucleotides match TRBD2. J was trimmed by 7 bases and V by 4 bases; bases with no gene match: 4. This CDR3 is built from 15 residues. Germline V lookup: CDR1 SGHTA, CDR2 FQGTGA.

The chain recombines TRBV5-1 with TRBJ2-7; D remains unclear. Trimming removed 1 base at V and 2 bases at J, with 4 bases between. Per germline, CDR1 SGHRS and CDR2 YFSETQ. The CDR3 is 12 amino acids. CDR3 coding DNA: TGCGCCAGCAGCTTGTCTCCCTACGAGCAGTACTTC. Its translation: CASSLSPYEQYF.

The rearrangement uses TRBV5-1 and TRBJ2-7; 9 bases are shared with TRBD1. The CDR3 length is 15 residues. Trimming took 0 bases from V and 6 from J; bases not matched to a gene: 7. Germline V CDR1 and CDR2: SGHRS, YFSETQ. CDR3 DNA sequence: TGCGCCAGCAGCTTGGCGAGGGACAGGGAAAGCGAGCAGTACTTC. Amino acids: CASSLARDRESEQYF. The whole variable domain, remainder taken from reference TRBV5-1 and TRBJ2-7, is KAGVTQTPRYLIKTRGQQVTLSCSPISGHRSVSWYQQTPGQGLQFLFEYFSETQRNKGNFPGRFSGRQFSNSRSEMNVSTLELGDSALYLCASSLARDRESEQYFGPGTRLTVT.

The rearrangement joins TRBV27 to TRBJ1-4; possible D gene TRBD1, 6 bases. Germline values: CDR1 MNHEY, CDR2 SMNVEV (reference sequence). The CDR3 length is 16 residues. The V gene lost 3 bases and the J gene lost 0 bases, with 11 bases spanning the gap. CDR3 amino acids: CASSLTGAATNEKLFF. CDR3 nucleotides: TGTGCCAGCAGTTTGACGGGGGCGGCAACTAATGAAAAACTGTTTTTT.

The chain is built from TRBV19 and TRBJ2-3; TRBD1 matches 8 bases. CDR3 length equals 16 residues. V gave up 5 bases and J gave up 0 bases; unmatched junction bases: 7. The germline V gene encodes CDR1 LNHDA and CDR2 SQIVND (reference sequence). The CDR3 nucleotides are TGTGCCAGTAGTGTCCGGGACAGGAAAAGCACAGATACGCAGTATTTT. Its translation is CASSVRDRKSTDTQYF.

The chain couples TRBV4-1 to TRBJ2-3; the match to TRBD1 covers 8 bases. Germline values: CDR1 MGHRA, CDR2 YSYEKL. The CDR3 spans 15 residues. V shed 0 bases, J shed 1 base, and the junction held 0 bases outside the gene matches. The CDR3 DNA is TGCGCCAGCAGCCAAGAGGACAGGGGCACAGATACGCAGTATTTT. It yields the protein CASSQEDRGTDTQYF.

V and J are TRBV4-1 and TRBJ1-6, with 7 nucleotides matching TRBD1. Germline-derived CDR1 and CDR2 are MGHRA and YSYEKL. The CDR3 length is 16 residues. The J segment lost 7 bases and the V segment lost 5 bases, leaving 11 bases of the junction unmatched. The DNA for the CDR3 is TGCGCCAGCAGCTACCGGGACAGCAGTACCAATTCACCCCTCCACTTT. It yields the protein CASSYRDSSTNSPLHF.

About this clone itself: An end of the junction differs from the germline gene, which may be a read error. The chain links TRBV6-6 to TRBJ2-5; possible D gene TRBD1, 6 bases. CDR1 and CDR2 from the germline V gene are MNHNY and SVGAGI (reference sequence). The CDR3 extends over 15 amino acids. This CDR3 is CAISESTGHQETQYF. Written as DNA, the CDR3 is TGTGCCATCAGTGAGTCGACAGGCCACCAAGAGACCCAGTACTTC.

The chain joins TRBV7-9 to TRBJ2-1; 7 nucleotides match TRBD2. V was clipped by 5 bases and J by 4 bases; unmatched bases: 8. The CDR3 loop spans 15 amino acids. Germline lookup yields CDR1 SEHNR and CDR2 FQNEAQ (reference sequence). CDR3 bases: TGTGCCAGCAGCAGGTCCGGGACTACGTACAATGAGCAGTTCTTC. It translates to CASSRSGTTYNEQFF.

J is TRBJ2-5 and V is TRBV6-6, with D possibly being TRBD2 (5 bases). The CDR3 is 16 residues long. V was shortened by 0 bases and J by 2 bases, with 13 bases between the two germline ends. Looked up from germline, CDR1 is MNHNY and CDR2 is SVGAGI (reference sequence). The CDR3 spells CASSYSMPRGQETQYF. CDR3 nucleotide sequence: TGTGCCAGCAGTTACTCGATGCCCAGAGGGCAAGAGACCCAGTACTTC.

Points on this clone: This same CDR3 is encoded by further DNA sequences in the sample. CDR3 sequence reads: CASSPGLAGETQYF. The CDR3 nucleotides are TGCGCCAGCAGCCCGGGACTAGCGGGCGAGACCCAGTACTTC. J is TRBJ2-5 and V is TRBV5-1, with TRBD2 identical over 12 bases. Germline V gives CDR1 SGHRS, CDR2 YFSETQ. The CDR3 has 14 amino acids. Trimming took 4 bases from V and 5 from J; bases not matched to a gene: 3.

The V gene is TRBV4-3, the J gene TRBJ2-7; D tentatively reads TRBD1 or TRBD2 (5 bases each). The germline V and J ends were trimmed by 1 base and 0 bases, with 13 bases remaining between them. In germline, CDR1 is LGHNA, CDR2 YSLEER. The CDR3 is 16 amino acids. The CDR3 nucleotides are TGCGCCAGCAGCCAAGGAGTGCAGGGAGCCTCCTACGAGCAGTACTTC. Amino acid sequence: CASSQGVQGASYEQYF.

V usage is TRBV2 and J usage is TRBJ2-1, with 13 bases identical to TRBD2. CDR3 size: 14 residues. The J segment lost 7 bases and the V segment lost 7 bases, leaving 4 bases of the junction unmatched. Germline CDR1 is SNHLY and CDR2 is FYNNEI. The CDR3 DNA reads as TGTGCCAGCAAACTAGCGGGAGGGCTAAATGAGCAGTTCTTC. It translates to CASKLAGGLNEQFF.

This clone showed up just once. The CDR3 spells CASSPGQLREKLFF. CDR3 nucleotides: TGCGCCAGCAGCCCCGGACAGCTTCGGGAAAAACTGTTTTTT. The chain combines TRBV5-1 with TRBJ1-4, with a tentative D call TRBD1 (6 bases). The germline CDR1 and CDR2 sequences are SGHRS and YFSETQ. V was trimmed by 4 bases and J by 8 bases, leaving 15 bases between them. The CDR3 is made up of 14 amino acids. The complete variable domain, with remaining parts taken from reference TRBV5-1 and TRBJ1-4, reads KAGVTQTPRYLIKTRGQQVTLSCSPISGHRSVSWYQQTPGQGLQFLFEYFSETQRNKGNFPGRFSGRQFSNSRSEMNVSTLELGDSALYLCASSPGQLREKLFFGSGTQLSVL.

This chain connects TRBV21-1 to TRBJ2-3; TRBD2 is taken as the D call from the table, unchecked against the DNA. TRBV21-1 is flagged as a pseudogene. The CDR3 spans 18 residues. The CDR3 DNA is TGTGCCAGCAGCAAAGAGAGAAGAGCGGGGTCTAGCACAGATACGCAGTATTTT. This translates into CASSKERRAGSSTDTQYF.